A selection of T cell receptor beta chains follows, all from one sample in a study of T cell changes during pregnancy in multiple sclerosis. TCRdb's table, derived via immunoSEQ multiplex PCR, lists solely in-frame clones and lacks some. The table has some 80,000 clones, 89% seen once; the top ten hold roughly 0.9%. This material consisted of peripheral blood, taken in the first trimester of pregnancy. The receptors were gathered from a female donor in good health, enrolled as a control in a pregnancy study. The CDR3 runs from the conserved cysteine through the conserved F or W. The D gene is left open where the match is weak. A row's size may be missing; if present it is once, few, many or a size class.

v_gene: TRBV15
d_gene: TRBD1
abundance: -
j_gene: TRBJ1-1
CDR3aa: CATSRGGKIQGGTEAFF
CDR3nt: TGTGCCACCAGCAGAGGGGGGAAGATACAGGGGGGAACTGAAGCTTTCTTT

v_gene: TRBV6-1
d_gene: -
abundance: -
j_gene: TRBJ2-6
CDR3aa: CASSEGQVSGANVLTF
CDR3nt: TGTGCCAGCAGTGAAGGACAGGTCTCTGGGGCCAACGTCCTGACTTTC

v_gene: TRBV19
d_gene: TRBD1
abundance: -
j_gene: TRBJ2-2
CDR3aa: CASSDGQGRGTGELFF
CDR3nt: TGTGCCAGTAGTGACGGACAGGGGCGGGGAACCGGGGAGCTGTTTTTT

v_gene: TRBV19
d_gene: TRBD1
abundance: once
j_gene: TRBJ2-1
CDR3aa: CASRLRDRAYNEQFF
CDR3nt: TGTGCCAGTAGACTACGGGACAGGGCCTACAATGAGCAGTTCTTC

v_gene: TRBV7-9
d_gene: TRBD1
abundance: -
j_gene: TRBJ2-7
CDR3aa: CASSSPETGGHEQYF
CDR3nt: TGTGCCAGCAGCTCCCCCGAGACAGGGGGCCACGAGCAGTACTTC

v_gene: TRBV28
d_gene: TRBD1
abundance: -
j_gene: TRBJ2-7
CDR3aa: CASSPGDRTASYEQYF
CDR3nt: TGTGCCAGCAGTCCCGGGGACAGGACCGCCTCCTACGAGCAGTACTTC

v_gene: TRBV15
d_gene: -
abundance: -
j_gene: TRBJ2-7
CDR3aa: CATSRDTPRAGPEYF
CDR3nt: TGTGCCACCAGCAGAGATACGCCGAGGGCGGGTCCCGAGTACTTC

v_gene: TRBV5-6
d_gene: -
abundance: -
j_gene: TRBJ1-5
CDR3aa: CASSLQGRVSNQPQHF
CDR3nt: TGTGCCAGCAGCTTACAAGGGAGAGTAAGCAATCAGCCCCAGCATTTT

v_gene: TRBV2
d_gene: -
abundance: -
j_gene: TRBJ1-3
CDR3aa: CASSDAGYSGNTIYF
CDR3nt: TGTGCCAGCAGTGACGCCGGTTACTCTGGAAACACCATATATTTT

v_gene: TRBV5-1
d_gene: TRBD1
abundance: -
j_gene: TRBJ2-7
CDR3aa: CASSLGGQGGGNEQYF
CDR3nt: TGCGCCAGCAGCTTGGGGGGACAGGGTGGTGGAAACGAGCAGTACTTC

v_gene: TRBV4-3
d_gene: -
abundance: once
j_gene: TRBJ2-3
CDR3aa: CASSQYLRGRTQYF
CDR3nt: TGCGCCAGCAGCCAATACCTCAGAGGGAGAACGCAGTATTTT

v_gene: TRBV29-1
d_gene: TRBD1
abundance: -
j_gene: TRBJ1-2
CDR3aa: CSVESTRDRLPNYGYTF
CDR3nt: TGCAGCGTTGAATCCACCCGGGACAGGCTCCCTAACTATGGCTACACCTTC

v_gene: TRBV5-1
d_gene: TRBD1
abundance: -
j_gene: TRBJ2-7
CDR3aa: CASSSPGQLYEQYF
CDR3nt: TGCGCCAGCAGCTCACCGGGACAGCTCTACGAGCAGTACTTC

v_gene: TRBV7-8
d_gene: -
abundance: -
j_gene: TRBJ2-2
CDR3aa: CASSLDIADTGELFF
CDR3nt: TGTGCCAGCAGCTTAGATATAGCGGACACCGGGGAGCTGTTTTTT

v_gene: TRBV2
d_gene: -
abundance: -
j_gene: TRBJ2-2
CDR3aa: CASSEDVQNTGELFF
CDR3nt: TGTGCCAGCAGCGAAGACGTACAGAACACCGGGGAGCTGTTTTTT

v_gene: TRBV9
d_gene: -
abundance: -
j_gene: TRBJ2-7
CDR3aa: CASSVTGSLSYEQYF
CDR3nt: TGTGCCAGCAGCGTGACTGGCAGCCTCTCCTACGAGCAGTACTTC

v_gene: TRBV6-5
d_gene: -
abundance: -
j_gene: TRBJ2-2
CDR3aa: CASQAAGELFF
CDR3nt: TGTGCCAGCCAAGCCGCCGGGGAGCTGTTTTTT

v_gene: TRBV4-2
d_gene: -
abundance: -
j_gene: TRBJ1-2
CDR3aa: CASSQVAGNGYTF
CDR3nt: TGTGCCAGCAGCCAAGTGGCCGGGAATGGCTACACCTTC

v_gene: TRBV19
d_gene: TRBD2
abundance: -
j_gene: TRBJ2-7
CDR3aa: CASSIIPGLAYEQYF
CDR3nt: TGTGCCAGTAGTATAATACCGGGACTAGCGTACGAGCAGTACTTC

v_gene: TRBV28
d_gene: -
abundance: -
j_gene: TRBJ1-2
CDR3aa: CASSLRGSYPANYGYTF
CDR3nt: TGTGCCAGCAGCCTGCGAGGTTCGTACCCAGCTAACTATGGCTACACCTTC

v_gene: TRBV7-2
d_gene: TRBD1
abundance: -
j_gene: TRBJ1-5
CDR3aa: CASSHGTGINQPQHF
CDR3nt: TGTGCCAGCAGCCACGGGACAGGGATCAATCAGCCCCAGCATTTT

v_gene: TRBV28
d_gene: -
abundance: -
j_gene: TRBJ1-1
CDR3aa: CASRYNRGTEAFF
CDR3nt: TGTGCCAGCAGATACAACCGGGGGACTGAAGCTTTCTTT

v_gene: TRBV6-4
d_gene: TRBD1
abundance: -
j_gene: TRBJ2-6
CDR3aa: CASSRAGGSGANVLTF
CDR3nt: TGTGCCAGCAGCAGGGCAGGGGGCTCTGGGGCCAACGTCCTGACTTTC

v_gene: TRBV7-9
d_gene: -
abundance: -
j_gene: TRBJ2-3
CDR3aa: CASSRLAQRATDTQYF
CDR3nt: TGTGCCAGCAGCCGTCTCGCACAGCGGGCCACAGATACGCAGTATTTT

v_gene: TRBV7-9
d_gene: -
abundance: -
j_gene: TRBJ1-2
CDR3aa: CASSLTRDGDGYTF
CDR3nt: TGTGCCAGCAGCTTGACCAGGGATGGCGATGGCTACACCTTC

v_gene: TRBV15
d_gene: TRBD1
abundance: -
j_gene: TRBJ1-5
CDR3aa: CATSRDDRGLRNQPQHF
CDR3nt: TGTGCCACCAGCAGGGATGACAGGGGCCTAAGAAATCAGCCCCAGCATTTT

v_gene: TRBV6-1
d_gene: -
abundance: -
j_gene: TRBJ1-2
CDR3aa: CASSEGGYYGYTF
CDR3nt: TGTGCCAGCTCCGAGGGGGGGTACTATGGCTACACCTTC